This entry describes one T cell receptor (beta chain). This specimen belongs to a study of blood T cell repertoires in COVID-19. Original processing notes: For nucleated cells, counts were estimated from reference gene primer amplification. Clones were sequenced by immunoSEQ multiplex PCR, and TCRdb holds only the in-frame ones, with some missing. V and J calls plus clone size are reproduced from that table; the DNA served to infer D and trimming. The table records 200,000 to 250,000 clones, 80% to 90% of them present only once. The V gene lost 1 base and the J gene lost 6 bases, with 14 bases spanning the gap. CDR1 is LGHDT and CDR2 is YNNKEL in the germline V gene (reference sequence). There are 15 residues in the CDR3.

This TCR was sampled from a young man with COVID-19, enrolled during active disease. The rearrangement joins TRBV3-1 (or the pseudogene TRBV3-2) to TRBJ2-3, with a tentative D call TRBD1 (6 bases). Sequenced input: peripheral blood. CDR3 in amino acids: CASSQVGAGVDTQYF. The DNA for the CDR3 is TGTGCCAGCAGCCAAGTAGGGGCAGGGGTGGATACGCAGTATTTT.